The T cell receptor (beta chain) described here comes from a study of T cell repertoires in aging, cancer and after chemotherapy. At the level of the study: Healthy donor repertoires were recorded over several months to years and showed clear clonal overlap. Regarding the study as a whole: Compared with age-matched healthy donors, untreated hematological or solid cancer patients showed higher blood TCR clonality. Across the chemotherapy interval, each cancer cohort showed higher median generation probability, suggesting thymic rebound. Immunological memory after chemotherapy cannot be judged from the repertoire data.

A mixed TRB-A/B primer pool amplified rearranged TRB by multiplex touch-down PCR. TCRdb fed the multiplex PCR reads into MiXCR, producing one record per CDR3 protein. This table has about 10,000 distinct CDR3 sequences, around 38% appearing once. Between the trimmed V and J ends, which lost 2 bases and 3 bases, there was a span of 10 bases. This CDR3 is 14 amino acids long. CDR1 GTSNPN and CDR2 SVGIG come from the germline V gene (reference sequence). This clonotype was counted only a few times. What it recognizes is unknown. TCR beta rearrangements were amplified from peripheral blood genomic DNA. V gene TRBV30 combines with J gene TRBJ2-2, with D perhaps TRBD1 (6 bases). What was sequenced was blood. This TCR was recovered from a human donor in good health. The CDR3: CAWSRGQYTGELFF. The DNA for the CDR3 is TGTGCCTGGAGTCGTGGACAGTACACCGGGGAGCTGTTTTTT.